These T cell receptor beta chains were read from a single sample in a study of blood T cell repertoires in COVID-19. Repertoires were generated with immunoSEQ multiplex PCR, while TCRdb's copy carries only in-frame clones and drops some. The sample yields 110,000 to 150,000 clones, around four fifths seen once. Sequencing was done on a sample of PBMCs or T cells enriched from blood (not recorded which). All receptors come from a woman aged 45-59 years who had recovered from COVID-19. The CDR3 runs from the conserved cysteine through the conserved F or W. The D gene is left open where the match is weak. Not all rows give a size; the values are once, few, many and, for expanded clones, a class.

clone_size	v_call	j_call	d_call	cdr3_nt	cdr3_aa
NA	TRBV5-8	TRBJ1-3	NA	TGTGCCAGCAGCTTAGTCCAGTCCATCTCTGGAAACACCATATATTTT	CASSLVQSISGNTIYF
NA	TRBV28	TRBJ1-1	TRBD1	TGTGCCAGCAGTTCAGGGGGTGGGTCTGAAGCTTTCTTT	CASSSGGGSEAFF
NA	TRBV5-4	TRBJ2-3	NA	TGTGCCAGCAGCTTGGGGCCTCCGATCTCGGATACGCAGTATTTT	CASSLGPPISDTQYF
NA	TRBV28	TRBJ2-6	TRBD1	TGTGCCAGCAGGACAGGGGTTTCTGGGGCCAACGTCCTGACTTTC	CASRTGVSGANVLTF
NA	TRBV5-4	TRBJ1-3	NA	TGTGCCAGCAGCTTGCAGGGTGTTGGAAACACCATATATTTT	CASSLQGVGNTIYF
NA	TRBV4-1	TRBJ1-2	NA	TGCGCCAGCAGCCAAGATTCCGGGATCTATGGCTACACCTTC	CASSQDSGIYGYTF
few	TRBV27	TRBJ1-6	NA	TGTGCCAGCAGTTTGTATTATCTGACAGACGATTCACCCCTCCACTTT	CASSLYYLTDDSPLHF
NA	TRBV11-1	TRBJ2-5	NA	TGTGCCAGCAGCCCGCGGGTCGAGAGGGAAGAGACCCAGTACTTC	CASSPRVEREETQYF
NA	TRBV19	TRBJ2-5	NA	TGTGCCAGTAGTATCTCCAGCAGAGCGGGCCTCCAAGAGACCCAGTACTTC	CASSISSRAGLQETQYF
NA	TRBV19	TRBJ2-5	NA	TGTGCCTCGCGGAGGGAGTACCAAGAGACCCAGTACTTC	CASRREYQETQYF
NA	TRBV24-1	TRBJ1-1	NA	TGTGCCACCAGTGATTTGCGATTAAGTCCGAGGTCGTTATTCTTT	CATSDLRLSPRSLFF
NA	TRBV18	TRBJ2-7	NA	TGTGCCAGCTCACTAGCAGGGAACTACGAGCAGTACTTC	CASSLAGNYEQYF
once	TRBV5-4	TRBJ2-6	NA	TGTGCCAGCAGCTTTCGGGCGGGGGCGGGGGTGGGCGTCCTGACTTTC	CASSFRAGAGVGVLTF
NA	TRBV7-9	TRBJ1-2	NA	TGTGCCAGCAGCTTAGCTTGGGGGCAGCACGTACCTGGCTACACCTTC	CASSLAWGQHVPGYTF
few	TRBV28	TRBJ1-2	NA	TGTGCCAGCAGTTGGGGGGCGGGAGGAGGCTACACCTTC	CASSWGAGGGYTF
once	TRBV6-5	TRBJ1-5	NA	TGTGCCAGCAGTTTCGACAGTGAGGATCAGCCCCAGCATTTT	CASSFDSEDQPQHF
NA	TRBV20-1	TRBJ1-2	NA	TGCAGTGCTAGTTCCACGGGGAGGGATGGCTACACCTTC	CSASSTGRDGYTF
NA	TRBV5-1	TRBJ1-4	TRBD1	TGCGCCAGCAGCCAAGACCTGACAGGGGGAGGTGAAAAACTGTTTTTT	CASSQDLTGGGEKLFF
once	TRBV6-5	TRBJ1-1	NA	TGTGCCAGCAAAAGGTTCGAGGTTTTAAACACTGAAGCTTTCTTT	CASKRFEVLNTEAFF
NA	TRBV5-8	TRBJ1-5	TRBD1	TGTGCCAGCAGTCCGACAGGGGGAAATCAGCCCCAGCATTTT	CASSPTGGNQPQHF
NA	TRBV7-9	TRBJ2-5	NA	TGTGCCAGCAGCTTAGACAGGCAAGAGACCCAGTACTTC	CASSLDRQETQYF
NA	TRBV2	TRBJ2-7	TRBD2	TGTGCCAGCAGTCGGACTAGCGGGGGGGCACGTGAGCAGTACTTC	CASSRTSGGAREQYF
NA	TRBV28	TRBJ1-5	NA	TGTGCCAGCATACCAGGACAGAGCAATCAGCCCCAGCATTTT	CASIPGQSNQPQHF
NA	TRBV6-5	TRBJ2-3	NA	TGTGCCAGCAGTTTTGACCAGGGGACAGATACGCAGTATTTT	CASSFDQGTDTQYF
once	TRBV28	TRBJ2-7	NA	TGTGCCAGCAGTTTGGGGGACATCTCCTACGAGCAGTACTTC	CASSLGDISYEQYF
NA	TRBV7-8	TRBJ2-3	TRBD2	TGTGCCAGCAGGAGGACTAGCGGGGGGACAGATACGCAGTATTTT	CASRRTSGGTDTQYF
NA	TRBV28	TRBJ1-2	TRBD1	TGTGCCAGCAGGTCCACAGGGGGTTCCTATGGCTACACCTTC	CASRSTGGSYGYTF
many	TRBV5-1	TRBJ1-4	TRBD1	TGCGCCAGCTCCAGGATTGGACAGGATTCCGAAAAACTGTTTTTT	CASSRIGQDSEKLFF
once	TRBV7-2	TRBJ2-1	NA	TGTGCCAGCAGCTTATGGCTAGCCGATGAGCAGTTCTTC	CASSLWLADEQFF
NA	TRBV27	TRBJ2-5	NA	TGTGCCAGCGGCGGGTATTGGGAGACCCAGTACTTC	CASGGYWETQYF
few	TRBV29-1	TRBJ1-2	NA	TGCAGCGTTCGATCGACAACGGACTATGGCTACACCTTC	CSVRSTTDYGYTF
NA	TRBV9	TRBJ2-1	NA	TGTGCCAGCAGCGTAGAAGGTCGGAGGCCGAGCTCCTACAATGAGCAGTTCTTC	CASSVEGRRPSSYNEQFF
NA	TRBV2	TRBJ1-2	NA	TGTGCCAGCAGGGGACGGGGGGTCTATGGCTACACCTTC	CASRGRGVYGYTF
NA	TRBV7-8	TRBJ2-1	TRBD1	TGTGCCAGCAGCGCCCGACAGGGGAGCTCCTACAATGAGCAGTTCTTC	CASSARQGSSYNEQFF
NA	TRBV5-1	TRBJ2-3	NA	TGCGCCAGCAGCATTGGGAGTACAGATACGCAGTATTTT	CASSIGSTDTQYF
few	TRBV13	TRBJ2-6	NA	TGTGCCAGCAGCTTACGGGATTGGTGGTCTGGGGCCAACGTCCTGACTTTC	CASSLRDWWSGANVLTF
NA	TRBV20-1	TRBJ2-7	TRBD2	TGCAGTGCTAGTAGCGGGGGGACCTCCTACGAGCAGTACTTC	CSASSGGTSYEQYF
few	TRBV7-7	TRBJ2-2	TRBD2	TGTGCCAGCAGCTCCCAGACTAGCGGGGGGCTCACCGGGGAGCTGTTTTTT	CASSSQTSGGLTGELFF
NA	TRBV4-1	TRBJ1-6	NA	TGCGCCAGCAGCCGAGGTAGGATGGGCTCCTATAATTCACCCCTCCACTTT	CASSRGRMGSYNSPLHF
few	TRBV4-2	TRBJ2-2	NA	TGTGCCAGCAGCCAAGCAAAGAACACCGGGGAGCTGTTTTTT	CASSQAKNTGELFF
few	TRBV29-1	TRBJ1-2	TRBD1	TGCAGCGTTGAGGGGGACAGGGAGGTATACACCTTC	CSVEGDREVYTF
NA	TRBV27	TRBJ1-5	NA	TGTGCCAGCAGTTTTAAAAGCAATCAGCCCCAGCATTTT	CASSFKSNQPQHF
NA	TRBV9	TRBJ1-2	TRBD1	TGTGCCAGCAGCCCTGGGACAGCGGGGGCTAATGGCTACACCTTC	CASSPGTAGANGYTF
NA	TRBV29-1	TRBJ1-4	TRBD1	TGCAGCGTGCAGGGACAGCAGAATGAAAAACTGTTTTTT	CSVQGQQNEKLFF
NA	TRBV24-1	TRBJ1-4	NA	TGTGCCACCAGTGATACAACAACTAATGAAAAACTGTTTTTT	CATSDTTTNEKLFF
once	TRBV5-6	TRBJ2-7	TRBD1	TGTGCCAGCAGCCGGGACAGGGGACAAAGGCAGTACTTC	CASSRDRGQRQYF
NA	TRBV2	TRBJ2-1	NA	TGTGCCAGCAGTGAAGCTCCAAGTAGTGAGCAGTTCTTC	CASSEAPSSEQFF
once	TRBV7-9	TRBJ1-1	NA	TGTGCCAGCAGCCACGAACAGGGTCAAGCTTTCTTT	CASSHEQGQAFF
NA	TRBV19	TRBJ2-2	TRBD1	TGTGCCAGTAGTCTCAGGGGGACCGGGGAGCTGTTTTTT	CASSLRGTGELFF
NA	TRBV5-1	TRBJ1-2	NA	TGCGCCAGCAGCCCGGAGGGAAGGACCTATGGCTACACCTTC	CASSPEGRTYGYTF
NA	TRBV5-1	TRBJ1-4	TRBD1	TGCGCCAGCAGCCGAACGACAGGGACGGCTGAAAAACTGTTTTTT	CASSRTTGTAEKLFF
NA	TRBV9	TRBJ1-1	TRBD1	TGTGCCAGCAGCGTAGGACCGAGGGACAGCAAATTCTTT	CASSVGPRDSKFF
NA	TRBV5-4	TRBJ2-2	TRBD2	TGTGCCAGCAGCCCAACGTCTAGCGGGGGGGGCACCGGGGAGCTGTTTTTT	CASSPTSSGGGTGELFF
many	TRBV3-1/TRBV3-2	TRBJ1-6	NA	TGTGCCAGCAGCCATGGAGAGTCACCCCTCCACTTT	CASSHGESPLHF
NA	TRBV18	TRBJ1-6	NA	TGTGCCAGCTCACCGATATTTACAAGTAGGGGAAGGAGTTCACCCCTCCACTTT	CASSPIFTSRGRSSPLHF
NA	TRBV7-6	TRBJ1-3	NA	TGTGCCAGCAGCCCCCAGAGGGGGTTAAACACCATATATTTT	CASSPQRGLNTIYF
NA	TRBV29-1	TRBJ1-2	NA	TGCAGCGTTGGGGAGCCGGAGAGGCTATATGGCTACACCTTC	CSVGEPERLYGYTF
NA	TRBV3-1/TRBV3-2	TRBJ2-5	NA	TGTGCCAGCAGCCAAGGGACTACGGAGACCCAGTACTTC	CASSQGTTETQYF
once	TRBV7-9	TRBJ1-2	TRBD1	TGTGCCAGCAGCTTCCCCGACAGGGGAGGGAGCTACACCTTC	CASSFPDRGGSYTF